Listed below are T cell receptor beta chains from one sample, sequenced in a study of siplizumab effects on memory and regulatory T cells. Generated by immunoSEQ multiplex PCR, the TCRdb table keeps only in-frame clones and is missing some. The sample consists of tens of thousands of clones, just over 95% of them appearing once. Material: naive CD8+ T cells sorted from blood. The receptors were sampled from a human donor in good health. Both conserved end residues are part of each CDR3. Each record gives: CDR3 protein, D gene, J gene, V gene. The D gene is left open where the match is weak.

CDR3 protein: CASSSTGGGEQYF
D gene: TRBD1
J gene: TRBJ2-7
V gene: TRBV5-4

CDR3 protein: CAWSRQADNSPLHF
D gene: NA
J gene: TRBJ1-6
V gene: TRBV30

CDR3 protein: CASSLAGGVYNEQFF
D gene: TRBD2
J gene: TRBJ2-1
V gene: TRBV11-2

CDR3 protein: CANDWGRETQYF
D gene: NA
J gene: TRBJ2-5
V gene: TRBV14

CDR3 protein: CASSLGGLNTEAFF
D gene: NA
J gene: TRBJ1-1
V gene: TRBV7-3

CDR3 protein: CASSIEARDTEAFF
D gene: NA
J gene: TRBJ1-1
V gene: TRBV19

CDR3 protein: CASRSYLRDSYYEQYF
D gene: TRBD1
J gene: TRBJ2-7
V gene: TRBV28

CDR3 protein: CASSQGQGTGELFF
D gene: NA
J gene: TRBJ2-2
V gene: TRBV4-3

CDR3 protein: CASSFGLNYGYTF
D gene: NA
J gene: TRBJ1-2
V gene: TRBV19

CDR3 protein: CASTQEASDYGYTF
D gene: NA
J gene: TRBJ1-2
V gene: TRBV19

CDR3 protein: CASSFRGSSYNEQFF
D gene: NA
J gene: TRBJ2-1
V gene: TRBV28

CDR3 protein: CASSIGSGTEAFF
D gene: NA
J gene: TRBJ1-1
V gene: TRBV19

CDR3 protein: CASSLAGEGSTEAFF
D gene: NA
J gene: TRBJ1-1
V gene: TRBV11-2

CDR3 protein: CAWGDSSYEQYF
D gene: NA
J gene: TRBJ2-7
V gene: TRBV30

CDR3 protein: CASTVGEKLFF
D gene: NA
J gene: TRBJ1-4
V gene: TRBV19

CDR3 protein: CASSRGRGNTIYF
D gene: NA
J gene: TRBJ1-3
V gene: TRBV13

CDR3 protein: CASSLPGQPQHF
D gene: NA
J gene: TRBJ1-5
V gene: TRBV7-9

CDR3 protein: CASSQDSPSTDTQYF
D gene: NA
J gene: TRBJ2-3
V gene: TRBV4-3

CDR3 protein: CSVVLGGQETQYF
D gene: NA
J gene: TRBJ2-5
V gene: TRBV29-1

CDR3 protein: CASSAPRDRDLNYGYTF
D gene: TRBD1
J gene: TRBJ1-2
V gene: TRBV11-2

CDR3 protein: CASGDYSTDTQYF
D gene: NA
J gene: TRBJ2-3
V gene: TRBV19

CDR3 protein: CASAPAGSYISNQPQHF
D gene: NA
J gene: TRBJ1-5
V gene: TRBV27

CDR3 protein: CASSLVGGHGYEQYF
D gene: NA
J gene: TRBJ2-7
V gene: TRBV7-9

CDR3 protein: CASSPRLTAEGFEAFF
D gene: NA
J gene: TRBJ1-1
V gene: TRBV7-9

CDR3 protein: CTAGTGFYTF
D gene: NA
J gene: TRBJ1-2
V gene: TRBV21-1

CDR3 protein: CASSLAGGNEKLFF
D gene: NA
J gene: TRBJ1-4
V gene: TRBV7-7

CDR3 protein: CASRQLGSGGGDTQYF
D gene: TRBD1
J gene: TRBJ2-3
V gene: TRBV7-9

CDR3 protein: CASSAKAGTTYNEQFF
D gene: NA
J gene: TRBJ2-1
V gene: TRBV9

CDR3 protein: CASTPEGFGNTIYF
D gene: NA
J gene: TRBJ1-3
V gene: TRBV5-1

CDR3 protein: CASSLMGGFGEQFF
D gene: NA
J gene: TRBJ2-1
V gene: TRBV5-1

CDR3 protein: CASSQVVHTIYF
D gene: NA
J gene: TRBJ1-3
V gene: TRBV7-6

CDR3 protein: CASSQLPSNQPQHF
D gene: NA
J gene: TRBJ1-5
V gene: TRBV4-1

CDR3 protein: CASSYYRPPPAYEQYF
D gene: NA
J gene: TRBJ2-7
V gene: TRBV6-5

CDR3 protein: CASSFQGPYEQYF
D gene: NA
J gene: TRBJ2-7
V gene: TRBV7-3

CDR3 protein: CATSKGIEMNTGELFF
D gene: NA
J gene: TRBJ2-2
V gene: TRBV15